This T cell receptor beta chain was found in a study of cytomegalovirus exposure and HLA in healthy donors. Each donor's status was that of a healthy bone marrow donor. CDR1 and CDR2 from the germline V gene are PRHDT and FYEKMQ (reference sequence). J lost 0 bases, V lost 5 bases, and 3 bases had no gene match. This CDR3 has 14 amino acids. This PCR relied on a set of 60 Vbeta primers and 13 Jbeta primers. TCRdb's table, derived via immunoSEQ multiplex PCR, lists solely in-frame clones and lacks some. Altogether 150,000 to 200,000 clones are present, approximately 84% being singletons, with the ten largest covering 4% to 6%. Comment on this clone: Antigen specificity is unknown.

Notes on the study in general: Among the CMV-associated chains, a few were confirmed in vitro as specific for CMV antigens. It emerged from a later analysis that several of the most significant clusters appeared to be linked to common viral pathogens. The study labeled more than 150 TCR beta chains cytomegalovirus-associated.

Sequenced sample: PBMCs. The sequence derives from a girl between 5 and 17 years old in good health and CMV-seropositive. This chain uses TRBV13 with TRBJ1-1; 7 nucleotides match TRBD1. The CDR3 is CASSTGQMNTEAFF. The CDR3 coding sequence is TGTGCCAGCAGCACGGGACAGATGAACACTGAAGCTTTCTTT.